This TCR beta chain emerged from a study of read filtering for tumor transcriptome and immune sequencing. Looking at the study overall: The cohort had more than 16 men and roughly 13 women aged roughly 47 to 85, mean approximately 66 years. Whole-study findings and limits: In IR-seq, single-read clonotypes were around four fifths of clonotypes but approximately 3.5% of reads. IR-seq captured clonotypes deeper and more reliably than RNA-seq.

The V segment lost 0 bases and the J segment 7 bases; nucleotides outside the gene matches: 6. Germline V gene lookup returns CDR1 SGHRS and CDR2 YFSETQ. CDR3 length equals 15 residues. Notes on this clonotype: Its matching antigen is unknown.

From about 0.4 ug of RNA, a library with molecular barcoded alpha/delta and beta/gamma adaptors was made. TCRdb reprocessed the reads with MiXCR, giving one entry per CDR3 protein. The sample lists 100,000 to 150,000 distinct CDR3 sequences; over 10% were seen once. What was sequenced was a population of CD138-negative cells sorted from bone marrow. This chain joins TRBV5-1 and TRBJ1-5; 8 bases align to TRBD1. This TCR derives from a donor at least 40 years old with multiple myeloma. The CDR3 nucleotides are TGCGCCAGCAGCTTGGAGGCAGGGGGCACGCAGCCCCAGCATTTT. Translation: CASSLEAGGTQPQHF. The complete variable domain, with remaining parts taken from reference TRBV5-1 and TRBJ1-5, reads KAGVTQTPRYLIKTRGQQVTLSCSPISGHRSVSWYQQTPGQGLQFLFEYFSETQRNKGNFPGRFSGRQFSNSRSEMNVSTLELGDSALYLCASSLEAGGTQPQHFGDGTRLSIL.